This note documents a single TCR beta chain sequence. Data came from immunoSEQ multiplex PCR; TCRdb stores just in-frame clones and leaves some out. The table lists 61,000 or so clones, just under 95% of them singletons, with 0.36% in the top ten. The data were obtained in a study of T cell changes during pregnancy in multiple sclerosis. The V and J ends lost 0 bases and 8 bases, in that order; junction bases with no gene match: 10. The CDR3 runs to 15 residues. Germline values: CDR1 SGHNT, CDR2 YYREEE (reference sequence). The source material was CD4+ T cells from peripheral blood mononuclear cells, sampled before pregnancy. The receptor's source is a female donor with multiple sclerosis, enrolled in a pregnancy study. The chain recombines TRBV5-4 with TRBJ1-2; TRBD1 matches 7 bases. In nucleotides, the CDR3 is TGTGCCAGCAGCTTGGTTGCAGGGGGAAGTTGGGGCTACACCTTC. Amino acids: CASSLVAGGSWGYTF.